Below, 8 T cell receptor beta chains from the same sample are listed, as sequenced in a study of T cells after posttransplantation cyclophosphamide. Only in-frame clones appear in the TCRdb table, and some are missing; sequencing was by immunoSEQ multiplex PCR. The sample records about 5,000 clones, 60% to 80% being singletons. Treatment was busulfan-fludarabine conditioning, a marrow graft, and cyclophosphamide on days +3 and +4. Sequencing used PBMCs, obtained after allogeneic stem cell transplant with posttransplant cyclophosphamide. Receptor source: a male patient between 60 and 69 years old who received an allogeneic stem cell transplant from an unrelated donor, was CMV-positive, and had no GVHD. The graft donor may have contributed some T cells.

The chain has TRBV7-8 and TRBJ2-5, with 8 bases matching TRBD2. CDR3 length: 17 residues. CDR1 is SGHVS, CDR2 FQNEAQ, per germline. V was clipped by 2 bases and J by 4 bases; unmatched bases: 12. As DNA, the CDR3 is TGTGCCAGCAGCTTAATTGGTCTGGCGGGAGGAGGAGAGACCCAGTACTTC. Translating it yields CASSLIGLAGGGETQYF.

V gene TRBV18 combines with J gene TRBJ2-1; 8 bases fit TRBD1. The CDR3 length is 14 residues. The ends lost 3 bases at V and 8 bases at J; junction bases unmatched: 6. The germline V gene encodes CDR1 KGHSH and CDR2 LQKENI. The CDR3 DNA reads TGTGCCAGCTCACCCCCGGCAGGGGGCGATGAGCAGTTCTTC. Translating it yields CASSPPAGGDEQFF.

The chain links TRBV4-1 to TRBJ2-7; TRBD2 might be the D (6 bases). This CDR3 has 14 amino acids. V was clipped by 2 bases and J by 7 bases, with 15 bases between them. Per the germline V gene, CDR1 is MGHRA and CDR2 is YSYEKL. As DNA, the CDR3 is TGCGCCAGCAGCCAAATAGGACGGGGGAGTGAGCAGTACTTC. This encodes CASSQIGRGSEQYF.

This clone counts as medium-sized. The chain links TRBV19 to TRBJ1-2, with 7 bases lining up with TRBD1. The CDR3 contains 14 residues. Per germline, CDR1 LNHDA and CDR2 SQIVND (reference sequence). J gave up 6 bases and V 6 bases, and 10 bases lay outside the gene matches. This CDR3 reads CASRGTARFDGYTF. The CDR3 DNA is TGTGCCAGTAGGGGGACAGCGCGTTTCGATGGCTACACCTTC.

This clone has more than one count but fewer than ten. V gene TRBV25-1 combines with J gene TRBJ1-4, with 8 bases fitting TRBD1. The CDR3 spans 15 residues. V lost 8 bases, J lost 5 bases, and 10 bases stayed unmatched. Germline V CDR1 and CDR2: MGHDK, SYGVNS. The CDR3: CASEDSSGGNEKLFF. CDR3 DNA sequence: TGTGCCAGCGAAGATTCTTCAGGGGGCAATGAAAAACTGTTTTTT.

The V gene is TRBV30, the J gene TRBJ1-2; no reliable D call. Per germline, CDR1 GTSNPN and CDR2 SVGIG (reference sequence). Trimming shortened V by 2 bases and J by 7 bases, and 14 bases separated the two germline ends. The CDR3 sequence is 13 residues long. The CDR3 nucleotides are TGTGCCTGGAGTTTAGGACTGGGAGCTGGCTACACCTTC. The encoded protein is CAWSLGLGAGYTF.

The sample holds a few counts of this clone. The chain couples TRBV5-5 to TRBJ2-1, with 8 bases that match TRBD1. This CDR3 region has 15 residues. Looked up from germline, CDR1 is SGHKS and CDR2 is YYEKEE (reference sequence). Trimming cost V 4 bases and J 9 bases; bases outside gene matches: 12. CDR3 DNA: TGTGCCAGCAGCACAGACAGGGGATTCAGCTCTGAGCAGTTCTTC. Translating it yields CASSTDRGFSSEQFF.

DNA of the CDR3: TGCGCCAGCAGCCAAGGACAGGGTGCCAATCAGCCCCAGCATTTT. It is translated as CASSQGQGANQPQHF. This sequence joins TRBV4-1 and TRBJ1-5, with 7 bases lining up with TRBD1. V was pared by 1 base and J by 3 bases, with 3 bases of the junction left unmatched. The CDR3 is made up of 15 amino acids. Germline values: CDR1 MGHRA, CDR2 YSYEKL.